This record concerns one T cell receptor beta chain sequence. Its specificity is not known. These data come from a study of T cell responses to AZD1222 COVID-19 vaccine. The CDR3 runs to 15 residues. V lost 4 bases and J lost 2, with 12 bases in between. The germline CDR1 and CDR2 sequences are SGHRS and YFSETQ. Method: immunoSEQ multiplex PCR; TCRdb's copy keeps in-frame clones and lacks some. The sample holds more than 150,000 clones, 70% to 90% seen once. The study, taken as a whole, reports: A reported finding is that nearly half of spike-specific TCRs target unmutated variant regions.

The source material was peripheral blood, sampled on day 0 of AZD1222 vaccination. The J gene is TRBJ2-2, the V gene TRBV5-1; tentative D call: TRBD1 (5 bases). The sequence was collected from an adult in good health. The CDR3 spells CASSDQGFNTGELFF. The CDR3 DNA is TGCGCCAGCAGCGACCAGGGATTCAACACCGGGGAGCTGTTTTTT.